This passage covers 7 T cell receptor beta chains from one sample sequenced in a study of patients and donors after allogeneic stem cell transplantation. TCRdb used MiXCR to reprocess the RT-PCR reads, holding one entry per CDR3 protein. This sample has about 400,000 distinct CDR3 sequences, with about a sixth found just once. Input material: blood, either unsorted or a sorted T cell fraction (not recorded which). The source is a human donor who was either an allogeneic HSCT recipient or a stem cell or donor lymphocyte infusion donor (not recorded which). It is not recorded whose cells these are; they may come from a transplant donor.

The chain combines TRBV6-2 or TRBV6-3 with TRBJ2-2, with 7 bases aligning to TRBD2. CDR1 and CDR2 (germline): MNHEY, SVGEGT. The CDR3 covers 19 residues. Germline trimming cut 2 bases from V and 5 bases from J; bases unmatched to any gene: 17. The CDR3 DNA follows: TGTGCCAGCAGTTACCTACCCCCCCGCAGCGGGGCTCCAACCGGGGAGCTGTTTTTT. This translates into CASSYLPPRSGAPTGELFF.

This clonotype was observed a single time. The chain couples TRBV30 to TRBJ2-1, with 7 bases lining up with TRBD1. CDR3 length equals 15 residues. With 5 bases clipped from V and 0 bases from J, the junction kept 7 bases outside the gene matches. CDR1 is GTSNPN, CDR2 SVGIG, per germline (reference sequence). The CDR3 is CAWEASGGSYNEQFF. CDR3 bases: TGTGCCTGGGAGGCTTCAGGGGGCTCCTACAATGAGCAGTTCTTC.

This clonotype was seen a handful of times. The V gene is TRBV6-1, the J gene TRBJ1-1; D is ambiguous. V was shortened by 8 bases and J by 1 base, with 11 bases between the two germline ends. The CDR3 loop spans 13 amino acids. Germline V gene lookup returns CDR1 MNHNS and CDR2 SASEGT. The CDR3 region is CASRAGGNTEAFF. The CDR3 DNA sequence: TGTGCCAGCCGGGCCGGAGGGAACACTGAAGCTTTCTTT.

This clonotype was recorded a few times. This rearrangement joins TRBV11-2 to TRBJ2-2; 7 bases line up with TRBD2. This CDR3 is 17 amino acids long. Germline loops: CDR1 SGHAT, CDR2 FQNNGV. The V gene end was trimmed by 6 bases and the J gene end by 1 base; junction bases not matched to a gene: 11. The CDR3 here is CASRIPLRGRNTGELFF. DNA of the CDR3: TGTGCCAGCAGGATCCCTCTTCGCGGGAGGAACACCGGGGAGCTGTTTTTT.

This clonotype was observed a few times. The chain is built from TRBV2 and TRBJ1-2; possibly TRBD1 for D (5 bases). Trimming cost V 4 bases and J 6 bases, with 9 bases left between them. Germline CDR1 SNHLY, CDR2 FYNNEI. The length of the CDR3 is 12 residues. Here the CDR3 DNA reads TGTGCCAGCAGTGGGGGGTCGGATGGCTACACCTTC. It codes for CASSGGSDGYTF.

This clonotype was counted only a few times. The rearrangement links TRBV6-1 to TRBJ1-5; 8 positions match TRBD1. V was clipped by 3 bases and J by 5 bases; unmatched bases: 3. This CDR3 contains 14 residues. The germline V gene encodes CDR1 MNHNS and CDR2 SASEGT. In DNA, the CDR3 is TGTGCCAGCAGTGATAGACAGGGGTATCAGCCCCAGCATTTT. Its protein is CASSDRQGYQPQHF.

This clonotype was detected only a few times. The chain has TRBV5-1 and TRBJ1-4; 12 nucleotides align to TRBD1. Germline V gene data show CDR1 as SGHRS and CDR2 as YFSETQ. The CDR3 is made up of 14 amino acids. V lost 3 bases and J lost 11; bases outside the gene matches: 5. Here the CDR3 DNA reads TGCGCCAGCAGCTCGGGACAGGGGGCGCAGAAACTGTTTTTT. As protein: CASSSGQGAQKLFF.